One sample yielded the 2 T cell receptor beta chains listed below, sequenced in a study of T cell repertoires in breast cancer. Primers covering all TCR V genes were used in emulsion RT-PCR on CD8+ T cells. Unpaired genes were suppressed by blocking oligonucleotides during a second nested PCR. TCRdb called the emulsion pairing reads again in MiXCR, with one record for every CDR3 protein. The data show roughly 38,000 distinct CDR3 sequences, about 50% seen once. The sequenced sample consisted of CD8+ T cells. The receptors were sampled from a pool of human donors with breast cancer or a healthy control (not recorded which).

Turning to this clonotype: This clone may be a read error of a much larger clone one base away. The rearrangement links TRBV20-1 to TRBJ2-5, with 9 bases fitting TRBD1. Per the germline V gene, CDR1 is DFQATT and CDR2 is SNEGSKA (reference sequence). The CDR3 consists of 17 residues. The CDR3 bases are TGCAGTGCTAGACCTCCGGCCAGGGACAGGGAAGAAGAGGCCCAGTACTTC. Translated, it gives CSARPPARDREEEAQYF.

The chain uses TRBV12-3 or TRBV12-4 and TRBJ1-2; 7 nucleotides match TRBD1. J gave up 4 bases and V 0 bases, and 8 bases lay outside the gene matches. The CDR3 runs to 16 residues. CDR3 sequence reads: CASSLAIGTVIYGYTF. In nucleotides, the CDR3 is TGTGCCAGCAGTTTAGCGATCGGGACAGTAATCTATGGCTACACCTTC.